The T cell receptor (beta chain) under discussion was sequenced for a study of response to subunit inactivated influenza vaccine. In this sample, this clonotype turned up a few times. TCRdb called the RT-PCR reads again in MiXCR, with one record for every CDR3 protein. The sample yields a few hundred thousand distinct CDR3 sequences, about 11% seen once. The V end lost 3 bases, the J end lost 3 bases, and 11 bases lay between the germline ends. The CDR3 runs to 15 residues. Per germline, CDR1 MNHNS and CDR2 SASEGT. The same data also went into a second study, on T cells expressing NK-cell markers. As reported in that work: Synthesis of TCR beta cDNA relied on 5'RACE template switching carrying UMIs.

This TCR was sampled from a man between 45 and 60 years old who received an inactivated influenza vaccine. The J gene is TRBJ1-4, the V gene TRBV6-1, with D possibly being TRBD1 (5 bases). Specimen: PBMCs from blood, collected on the day of vaccination. This chain's CDR3 is CASSEFRDSNEKLFF. Here the CDR3 DNA reads TGTGCCAGCAGTGAGTTCCGGGACTCTAATGAAAAACTGTTTTTT.